Below are 31 T cell receptor beta chains sequenced from a single sample in a study of CD8 T cells in ankylosing spondylitis. TCRdb analysed the 5' RACE reads with MiXCR anew, one entry per CDR3 protein. Among roughly 150,000 distinct CDR3 sequences, around 6.6% were seen once, and the ten largest hold around 12%. Sequencing used blood, either unsorted or a sorted T cell fraction (not recorded which). These receptors originate from a female donor with ankylosing spondylitis or in good health (not recorded which).

This clonotype was detected ten times or more. V and J are TRBV6-1 and TRBJ2-7; TRBD2 might be the D (6 bases). Germline V gene sequence: CDR1 MNHNS, CDR2 SASEGT. The CDR3 extends over 15 amino acids. V lost 6 bases and J lost 2, with 17 bases in between. The CDR3 loop is CASSPAGRGAYEQYF. CDR3 nucleotides: TGTGCCAGCAGCCCCGCCGGGCGGGGAGCCTACGAGCAGTACTTC.

This clonotype was picked up a small number of times. The chain has TRBV20-1 and TRBJ1-5; D is perhaps TRBD1 (6 bases). The germline V gene encodes CDR1 DFQATT and CDR2 SNEGSKA (reference sequence). The CDR3 runs 15 residues. Trimming pared 6 bases from V and 1 base from J, leaving 16 bases between. CDR3 sequence reads: CSAVPGRGSNQPQHF. Written as DNA, the CDR3 is TGCAGTGCCGTTCCCGGGAGGGGGAGCAATCAGCCCCAGCATTTT.

This clonotype was counted many times. The chain employs TRBV9 and TRBJ1-6, with TRBD1 identical over 7 bases. Germline CDR1 reads SGDLS; CDR2 reads YYNGEE. This CDR3 comprises 15 residues. The V gene end was trimmed by 5 bases and the J gene end by 6 bases; junction bases not matched to a gene: 8. The DNA of the CDR3 is TGTGCCAGCAGTCCATTGGACAGGACTAATTCACCCCTCCACTTT. It is translated as CASSPLDRTNSPLHF.

At least ten counts were recorded for this clonotype. This sequence joins TRBV28 and TRBJ2-5; no clear D gene. The CDR3 loop spans 13 amino acids. V lost 6 bases and J lost 1, with 9 bases in between. Germline values: CDR1 MDHEN, CDR2 SYDVKM. The CDR3 sequence is CASSTWAQETQYF. In nucleotides, the CDR3 is TGTGCCAGCAGCACGTGGGCCCAAGAGACCCAGTACTTC.

This clonotype was counted ten times or more. The J gene is TRBJ1-6, the V gene TRBV5-1, with a tentative D call TRBD1 (6 bases). Trimming removed 3 bases from V and 0 bases from J, with 13 bases in between. CDR1 is SGHRS and CDR2 is YFSETQ in the germline V gene. The CDR3 spans 17 residues. The CDR3 coding sequence is TGCGCCAGCAGCTCGCAGGAACAGGGCTCCTATAATTCACCCCTCCACTTT. Its translation is CASSSQEQGSYNSPLHF.

Many counts were recorded for this clonotype. This chain uses TRBV20-1 with TRBJ2-3; D is possibly TRBD2 (6 bases). Trimming cost V 5 bases and J 5 bases, with 14 bases left between them. The germline V gene has CDR1 DFQATT and CDR2 SNEGSKA (reference sequence). The CDR3 runs 13 residues. CDR3 protein: CSAGSGAGDTQYF. DNA for the CDR3: TGCAGTGCTGGTAGCGGCGCGGGAGATACGCAGTATTTT.

This rearrangement joins TRBV5-8 to TRBJ2-1; no clear D gene. Germline CDR1 and CDR2: SGHTS and YDEGEE. The CDR3 has 10 amino acids. The germline V and J ends were trimmed by 7 bases and 8 bases, with 7 bases remaining between them. CDR3 DNA sequence: TGTGCCAGCTCGGTCCATGAGCAGTTCTTC. Translation: CASSVHEQFF.

There are many counts of this clonotype. CDR3 nucleotides: TGCAGCGCTTCTTTGGGGGGGTTCTACAATGAGCAGTTCTTC. The encoded protein is CSASLGGFYNEQFF. This sequence joins TRBV29-1 and TRBJ2-1; TRBD2 matches at 7 bases. V shed 7 bases, J shed 3 bases, and the junction held 9 bases outside the gene matches. The CDR3 runs to 14 residues. CDR1 is SQVTM and CDR2 is ANQGSEA in the germline V gene.

Ten or more counts support this clonotype. This chain connects TRBV12-3 or TRBV12-4 to TRBJ1-2, with D possibly matching TRBD1 (6 bases). This CDR3 is built from 11 residues. The ends were cut back, 4 bases at V and 9 bases at J, with 9 bases in the middle. CDR3 sequence (DNA): TGTGCCAGCAGTTCCAGGGGTAGCTACACCTTC. Its translation is CASSSRGSYTF.

This clonotype was detected ten times or more. The rearrangement links TRBV6-1 to TRBJ2-3, with TRBD1 as a possible D gene (5 bases). Germline assignment: CDR1 MNHNS and CDR2 SASEGT. Trimming took 6 bases from V and 1 from J, leaving 11 bases between them. The CDR3 is 14 amino acids. The CDR3 is CASRQEPRTDTQYF. CDR3 DNA sequence: TGTGCCAGCAGACAGGAGCCTCGCACAGATACGCAGTATTTT.

This clonotype was counted at least ten times. V gene TRBV7-3 combines with J gene TRBJ1-1, with D hard to call. V lost 3 bases to trimming and J lost 1 base, with 6 bases between them. The germline CDR1 and CDR2 sequences are SGHTA and FQGTGA. This CDR3 has 13 amino acids. CDR3 loop: CASSFGKNTEAFF. The DNA of the CDR3 is TGTGCCAGCAGCTTCGGAAAGAACACTGAAGCTTTCTTT. Complete variable domain (other parts from reference TRBV7-3 and TRBJ1-1): GAGVSQTPSNKVTEKGKYVELRCDPISGHTALYWYRQSLGQGPEFLIYFQGTGAADDSGLPNDRFFAVRPEGSVSTLKIQRTERGDSAVYLCASSFGKNTEAFFGQGTRLTVV.

This clonotype has at least ten counts. CDR3 region: CATSRDQRTSGNTIYF. CDR3 nucleotides: TGTGCCACCAGCAGAGATCAGAGGACCTCTGGAAACACCATATATTTT. The rearrangement uses TRBV15 and TRBJ1-3; D gene ambiguous. The V end was cut by 0 bases, the J end by 0 bases, with 9 bases between. The length of the CDR3 is 16 residues. Germline CDR1 LNHNV, CDR2 YYDKDF (reference sequence).

This clonotype was detected many times. The gene calls are TRBV28 and TRBJ1-2; 10 positions agree with TRBD1. The CDR3 consists of 13 residues. Germline CDR1 and CDR2: MDHEN and SYDVKM. V shed 10 bases, J shed 4 bases, and the junction held 6 bases outside the gene matches. The CDR3 loop is CATRGQGVYGYTF. The CDR3, as DNA: TGTGCCACCCGAGGACAGGGGGTCTATGGCTACACCTTC.

The chain is built from TRBV5-1 and TRBJ2-7; D remains unclear. V lost 0 bases and J lost 4, with 14 bases in between. This CDR3 region has 15 residues. CDR1 SGHRS and CDR2 YFSETQ come from the germline V gene. The CDR3 nucleotides read TGCGCCAGCAGCTTGGGATCCTCTGAAAGTTACGAGCAGTACTTC. As protein: CASSLGSSESYEQYF.

This clonotype was found many times. J is TRBJ2-6 and V is TRBV7-3; 7 bases map to TRBD1. Looked up from germline, CDR1 is SGHTA and CDR2 is FQGTGA. The CDR3 is 17 amino acids. Trimming at V came to 5 bases and at J to 3 bases, leaving 10 bases not matched to a gene. For the CDR3, the DNA is TGTGCCAGCAGCCCCGTCAGGGGGTCGCTTGGGGCCAACGTCCTGACTTTC. It codes for CASSPVRGSLGANVLTF.

This clonotype was observed many times. The V gene is TRBV28, the J gene TRBJ1-6, with D hard to call. The CDR3 covers 15 residues. CDR1 is MDHEN and CDR2 is SYDVKM in the germline V gene. V shed 1 base and J shed 3 bases, with 7 bases lying between them. DNA of the CDR3: TGTGCCAGCAGTTTATCCCAGGACTATAATTCACCCCTCCACTTT. This gives the protein CASSLSQDYNSPLHF. Variable domain in full (rest from reference TRBV28 and TRBJ1-6): DVKVTQSSRYLVKRTGEKVFLECVQDMDHENMFWYRQDPGLGLRLIYFSYDVKMKEKGDIPEGYSVSREKKERFSLILESASTNQTSMYLCASSLSQDYNSPLHFGNGTRLTVT.

The chain couples TRBV20-1 to TRBJ1-5; D not certain. Germline V CDR1 and CDR2: DFQATT, SNEGSKA (reference sequence). This CDR3 is built from 12 residues. V gave up 0 bases and J gave up 9 bases, with 9 bases separating them. The CDR3 region is CSARDPEWPQHF. CDR3 bases: TGCAGTGCTAGAGATCCTGAGTGGCCCCAGCATTTT.

This clonotype was recorded a few times. This sequence joins TRBV3-1 and TRBJ2-5; D unresolved. Germline V gives CDR1 LGHDT, CDR2 YNNKEL (reference sequence). The CDR3 length is 14 residues. The V end lost 11 bases, the J end lost 7 bases, and 23 bases lay between the germline ends. CDR3 in amino acids: CASSKGAATGTQYF. CDR3 coding DNA: TGTGCCTCCTCCAAAGGAGCAGCCACCGGGACCCAGTACTTC.

There are many counts of this clonotype. The chain recombines TRBV24-1 with TRBJ1-1, with D possibly TRBD1 on 5 matching bases. Per germline, CDR1 KGHDR and CDR2 SFDVKD. V lost 4 bases, J lost 7 bases, and 9 bases lay in between. The CDR3 length is 12 residues. CDR3: CATSEPDSEAFF. The CDR3 nucleotides read TGTGCCACCAGTGAACCCGACAGTGAAGCTTTCTTT.

This chain links TRBV30 with TRBJ2-1, with 7 bases identical to TRBD1. The CDR3 is 12 amino acids. V shed 5 bases and J 5 bases; nucleotides not matched to a gene: 3. The germline V gene has CDR1 GTSNPN and CDR2 SVGIG (reference sequence). CDR3 loop: CAWGGQNNEQFF. The DNA for the CDR3 is TGTGCCTGGGGGGGACAGAACAATGAGCAGTTCTTC.

This clonotype was counted many times. The J gene is TRBJ1-4, the V gene TRBV28, with a tentative D call TRBD1 (6 bases). Germline values: CDR1 MDHEN, CDR2 SYDVKM. V gave up 5 bases and J gave up 8 bases, with 15 bases separating them. The CDR3 contains 14 residues. The CDR3 loop is CASSRADRWEKLFF. As DNA, the CDR3 is TGTGCCAGCAGTCGCGCGGACAGATGGGAAAAACTGTTTTTT.

There are many counts of this clonotype. V is TRBV11-2 and J is TRBJ2-3, with 11 bases that match TRBD2. V trimming: 2 bases; J trimming: 6 bases; junction bases outside the gene matches: 10. Germline CDR1 is SGHAT and CDR2 is FQNNGV. The CDR3 loop spans 17 amino acids. The CDR3 region has the DNA TGTGCCAGCAGCTTAAAAATAGCGGGGGGGCCAAGGGATACGCAGTATTTT. Protein: CASSLKIAGGPRDTQYF.

This clonotype was detected many times. This chain uses TRBV29-1 with TRBJ1-1; D ambiguous. Germline loops: CDR1 SQVTM, CDR2 ANQGSEA. The length of the CDR3 is 10 residues. Trimming removed 4 bases at V and 5 bases at J, with 5 bases between. The CDR3 DNA follows: TGCAGCGTTGTTGAGACTGAAGCTTTCTTT. Translated, it gives CSVVETEAFF.

This clonotype was observed many times. The rearrangement uses TRBV7-3 and TRBJ2-1, with TRBD2 matching over 9 bases. J gave up 4 bases and V 0 bases, and 1 base lay outside the gene matches. Germline V gene data show CDR1 as SGHTA and CDR2 as FQGTGA. The CDR3 covers 15 residues. This CDR3 is CASSLTAGGYNEQFF. The CDR3 DNA follows: TGTGCCAGCAGCTTAACAGCGGGGGGATACAATGAGCAGTTCTTC. Based on the CDR3 plus reference TRBV7-3 and TRBJ2-1, the full variable domain is GAGVSQTPSNKVTEKGKYVELRCDPISGHTALYWYRQSLGQGPEFLIYFQGTGAADDSGLPNDRFFAVRPEGSVSTLKIQRTERGDSAVYLCASSLTAGGYNEQFFGPGTRLTVL.

The chain joins TRBV5-1 to TRBJ2-1, with 8 bases identical to TRBD2. The CDR3 has 14 residues. CDR1 and CDR2 from the germline V gene are SGHRS and YFSETQ. J gave up 10 bases and V 0 bases, and 6 bases lay outside the gene matches. This CDR3 reads CASSLAGSGVEQFF. CDR3 coding DNA: TGCGCCAGCAGCTTGGCGGGTAGCGGGGTAGAGCAGTTCTTC.

This clonotype was counted only a few times. The rearrangement joins TRBV7-8 to TRBJ1-3; 12 nucleotides line up with TRBD1. The CDR3 runs to 19 residues. Per the germline V gene, CDR1 is SGHVS and CDR2 is FQNEAQ. V trimming: 2 bases; J trimming: 4 bases; junction bases outside the gene matches: 12. The CDR3 DNA sequence: TGTGCCAGCAGCTTAAGGATGGGGGACAGGGGGCAGGGAGGAAACACCATATATTTT. As protein: CASSLRMGDRGQGGNTIYF. Variable domain in full (rest from reference TRBV7-8 and TRBJ1-3): GAGVSQSPRYKVAKRGQDVALRCDPISGHVSLFWYQQALGQGPEFLTYFQNEAQLDKSGLPSDRFFAERPEGSVSTLKIQRTQQEDSAVYLCASSLRMGDRGQGGNTIYFGEGSWLTVV.

This clonotype was observed many times. The rearrangement joins TRBV3-1 to TRBJ1-5; maybe TRBD1 (5 bases). The CDR3 spans 15 residues. CDR1 LGHDT and CDR2 YNNKEL come from the germline V gene (reference sequence). Trimming left V 4 bases short and J 1 base short, with 11 bases between. CDR3 sequence reads: CASSLGVDSNQPQHF. CDR3 nucleotides: TGTGCCAGCAGCCTAGGGGTAGACAGCAATCAGCCCCAGCATTTT.

This clonotype was observed at least ten times. The chain links TRBV3-1 to TRBJ1-1; D is unresolved. V was trimmed by 1 base and J by 0 bases, leaving 12 bases between them. Germline values: CDR1 LGHDT, CDR2 YNNKEL (reference sequence). This CDR3 has 16 residues. The DNA for the CDR3 is TGTGCCAGCAGCCAAGTTTGGCGGGGAATGAACACTGAAGCTTTCTTT. It yields the protein CASSQVWRGMNTEAFF.

This clonotype was counted a few times. V usage is TRBV30 and J usage is TRBJ2-3, with 11 bases matching TRBD2. Trimming took 2 bases from V and 2 from J; bases not matched to a gene: 6. Germline lookup yields CDR1 GTSNPN and CDR2 SVGIG (reference sequence). The CDR3 extends over 16 amino acids. CDR3 amino acids: CAWSRVAGGLTDTQYF. The CDR3 bases are TGTGCCTGGAGTAGGGTAGCGGGGGGGCTCACAGATACGCAGTATTTT. Complete variable domain (other parts from reference TRBV30 and TRBJ2-3): SQTIHQWPATLVQPVGSPLSLECTVEGTSNPNLYWYRQAAGRGLQLLFYSVGIGQISSEVPQNLSASRPQDRQFILSSKKLLLSDSGFYLCAWSRVAGGLTDTQYFGPGTRLTVL.

This clonotype was recorded many times. CDR3 sequence reads: CSAIEGKRVGYTF. The CDR3 nucleotides read TGCAGTGCTATAGAAGGGAAGCGGGTTGGCTACACCTTC. The chain has TRBV20-1 and TRBJ1-2; no clear D gene. This CDR3 is 13 amino acids long. Trimming cost V 4 bases and J 7 bases, with 16 bases left between them. The germline V gene has CDR1 DFQATT and CDR2 SNEGSKA (reference sequence).

This clonotype was observed many times. CDR3 in DNA: TGTGCCGCGGGACAGGGGGCTGACACTGAAGCTTTCTTT. Its protein is CAAGQGADTEAFF. The chain is built from TRBV30 and TRBJ1-1, with 12 bases aligning to TRBD1. This CDR3 is 13 amino acids long. Germline CDR1 and CDR2: GTSNPN and SVGIG (reference sequence). V trimming: 8 bases; J trimming: 3 bases; junction bases outside the gene matches: 4. Combining the CDR3 with reference TRBV30 and TRBJ1-1 gives the whole variable domain SQTIHQWPATLVQPVGSPLSLECTVEGTSNPNLYWYRQAAGRGLQLLFYSVGIGQISSEVPQNLSASRPQDRQFILSSKKLLLSDSGFYLCAAGQGADTEAFFGQGTRLTVV.